This T cell receptor (beta chain) was retrieved from a study of blood T cells in healthy people across ages. Study-wide findings and caveats: Diversity of TCR beta correlated strongly with naive T cell percentage. Unsorted PBMC input precluded a conclusive naive versus antigen-experienced comparison.

Alongside a J-beta primer mix, a sample-barcoded 5' primer served in a second PCR lasting roughly 7 to 12 cycles. MiXCR was run by TCRdb on the 5' RACE reads, yielding one entry per CDR3 protein. Among 800,000 to 1,000,000 distinct CDR3 sequences listed, about 48% were seen once. A few counts support this clonotype. Its target is unknown. The sequence came from a man aged 25 to 40 in good health. Material for sequencing was blood.

Here the CDR3 reads CASSWTGARDGYTF. The CDR3 region has the DNA TGTGCCAGCAGTTGGACAGGGGCGAGGGATGGCTACACCTTC. V gene TRBV12-3 or TRBV12-4 combines with J gene TRBJ1-2, with 9 bases lining up with TRBD1. This CDR3 spans 14 amino acids. V shed 4 bases, J shed 6 bases, and the junction held 6 bases outside the gene matches.